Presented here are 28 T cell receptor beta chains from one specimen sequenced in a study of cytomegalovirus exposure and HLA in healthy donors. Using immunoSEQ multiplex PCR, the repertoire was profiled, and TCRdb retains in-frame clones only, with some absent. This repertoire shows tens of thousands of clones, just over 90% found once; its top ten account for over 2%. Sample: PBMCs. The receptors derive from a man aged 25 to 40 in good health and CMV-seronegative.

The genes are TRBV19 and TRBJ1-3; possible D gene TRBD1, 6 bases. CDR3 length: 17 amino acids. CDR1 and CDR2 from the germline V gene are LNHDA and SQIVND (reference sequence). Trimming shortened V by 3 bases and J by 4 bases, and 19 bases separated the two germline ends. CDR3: CASSIPIGQTVGNTIYF. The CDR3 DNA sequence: TGTGCCAGTAGTATCCCCATCGGACAGACGGTAGGAAACACCATATATTTT. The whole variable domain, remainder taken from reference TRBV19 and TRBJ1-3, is DGGITQSPKYLFRKEGQNVTLSCEQNLNHDAMYWYRQDPGQGLRLIYYSQIVNDFQKGDIAEGYSVSREKKESFPLTVTSAQKNPTAFYLCASSIPIGQTVGNTIYFGEGSWLTVV.

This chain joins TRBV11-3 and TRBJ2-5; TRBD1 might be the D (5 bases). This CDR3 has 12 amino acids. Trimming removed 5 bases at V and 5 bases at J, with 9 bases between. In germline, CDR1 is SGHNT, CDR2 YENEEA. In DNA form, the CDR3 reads TGTGCCAGCAGCGAAAGGGGTGAGACCCAGTACTTC. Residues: CASSERGETQYF.

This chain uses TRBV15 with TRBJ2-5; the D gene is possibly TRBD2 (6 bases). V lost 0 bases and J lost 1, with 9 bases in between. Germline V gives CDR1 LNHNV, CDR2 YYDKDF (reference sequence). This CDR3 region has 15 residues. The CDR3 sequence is CATSRERDLQETQYF. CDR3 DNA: TGTGCCACCAGCAGAGAGCGGGACCTCCAAGAGACCCAGTACTTC.

The CDR3 nucleotides are TGTGCCTGGAGGCCTGGCGGGGGATCTACCAATGAGCAGTTCTTC. Translated: CAWRPGGGSTNEQFF. This chain links TRBV30 with TRBJ2-1, with TRBD2 matching 7 bases. With V trimmed by 3 bases and J by 6 bases, 11 bases remained unmatched. This CDR3 is 15 amino acids long. Germline V gene data show CDR1 as GTSNPN and CDR2 as SVGIG (reference sequence).

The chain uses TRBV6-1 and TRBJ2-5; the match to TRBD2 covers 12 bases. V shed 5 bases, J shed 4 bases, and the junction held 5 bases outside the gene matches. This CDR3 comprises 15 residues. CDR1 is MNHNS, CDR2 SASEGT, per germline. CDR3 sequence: CASSLAGGLGETQYF. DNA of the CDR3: TGTGCCAGCAGTCTAGCGGGGGGGCTAGGAGAGACCCAGTACTTC.

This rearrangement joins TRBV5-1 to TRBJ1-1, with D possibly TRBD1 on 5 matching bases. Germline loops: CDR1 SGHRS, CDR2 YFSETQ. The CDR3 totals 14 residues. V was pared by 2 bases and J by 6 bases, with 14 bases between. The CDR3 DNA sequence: TGCGCCAGCAGCTTTGGGACCGGAGGGCCTGAAGCTTTCTTT. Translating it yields CASSFGTGGPEAFF.

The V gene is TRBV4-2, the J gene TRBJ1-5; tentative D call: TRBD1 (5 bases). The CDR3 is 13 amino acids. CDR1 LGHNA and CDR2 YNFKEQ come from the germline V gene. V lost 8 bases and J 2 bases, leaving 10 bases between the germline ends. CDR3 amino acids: CASGQGGNQPQHF. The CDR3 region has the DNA TGTGCCAGCGGGCAGGGTGGCAATCAGCCCCAGCATTTT.

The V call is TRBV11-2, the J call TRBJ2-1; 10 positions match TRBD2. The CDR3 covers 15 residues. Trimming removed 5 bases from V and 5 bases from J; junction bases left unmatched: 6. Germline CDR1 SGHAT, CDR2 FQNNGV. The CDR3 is CASSPGLAANNEQFF. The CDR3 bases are TGTGCCAGCAGCCCCGGACTAGCGGCGAACAATGAGCAGTTCTTC.

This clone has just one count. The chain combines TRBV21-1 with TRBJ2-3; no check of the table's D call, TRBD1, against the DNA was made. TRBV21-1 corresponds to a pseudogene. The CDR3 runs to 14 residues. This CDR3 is CASSNGKGTDTQYF. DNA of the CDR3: TGTGCCAGCAGCAATGGGAAGGGGACAGATACGCAGTATTTT.

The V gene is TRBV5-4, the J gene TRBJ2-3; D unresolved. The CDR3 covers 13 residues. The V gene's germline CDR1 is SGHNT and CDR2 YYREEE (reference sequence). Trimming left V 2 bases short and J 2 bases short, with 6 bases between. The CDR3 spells CASSLHSTDTQYF. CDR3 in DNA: TGTGCCAGCAGCTTACATTCCACAGATACGCAGTATTTT.

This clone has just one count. This CDR3 is CASSYSPQGGGETQYF. CDR3 DNA: TGTGCCAGCAGTTACTCACCCCAGGGGGGTGGAGAGACCCAGTACTTC. The V and J genes are TRBV6-5 and TRBJ2-5; the D gene is possibly TRBD1 (7 bases). This CDR3 spans 16 amino acids. V was pared by 0 bases and J by 4 bases, with 15 bases between. Germline V CDR1 and CDR2: MNHEY, SVGAGI.

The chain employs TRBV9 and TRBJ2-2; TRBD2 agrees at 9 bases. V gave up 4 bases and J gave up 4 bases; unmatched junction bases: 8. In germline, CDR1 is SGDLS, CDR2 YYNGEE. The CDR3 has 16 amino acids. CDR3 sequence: CASSPPSGEITGELFF. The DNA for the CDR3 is TGTGCCAGCAGCCCCCCTAGCGGGGAGATCACCGGGGAGCTGTTTTTT. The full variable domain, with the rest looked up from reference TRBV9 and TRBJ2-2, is DSGVTQTPKHLITATGQRVTLRCSPRSGDLSVYWYQQSLDQGLQFLIQYYNGEERAKGNILERFSAQQFPDLHSELNLSSLELGDSALYFCASSPPSGEITGELFFGEGSRLTVL.

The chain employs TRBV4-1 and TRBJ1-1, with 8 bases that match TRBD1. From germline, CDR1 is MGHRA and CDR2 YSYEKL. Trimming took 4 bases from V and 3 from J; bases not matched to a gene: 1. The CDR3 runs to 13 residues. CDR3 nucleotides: TGCGCCAGCAGCCTGACAGGGGACACTGAAGCTTTCTTT. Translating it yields CASSLTGDTEAFF.

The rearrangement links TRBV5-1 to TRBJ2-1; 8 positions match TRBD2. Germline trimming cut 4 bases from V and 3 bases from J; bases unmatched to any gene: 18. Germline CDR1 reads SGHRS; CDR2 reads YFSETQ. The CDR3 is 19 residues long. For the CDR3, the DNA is TGCGCCAGCAGCCCGCGGGGGGCAGGGATAAGGGATCTCTACAATGAGCAGTTCTTC. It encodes CASSPRGAGIRDLYNEQFF. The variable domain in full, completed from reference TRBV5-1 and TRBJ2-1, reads KAGVTQTPRYLIKTRGQQVTLSCSPISGHRSVSWYQQTPGQGLQFLFEYFSETQRNKGNFPGRFSGRQFSNSRSEMNVSTLELGDSALYLCASSPRGAGIRDLYNEQFFGPGTRLTVL.

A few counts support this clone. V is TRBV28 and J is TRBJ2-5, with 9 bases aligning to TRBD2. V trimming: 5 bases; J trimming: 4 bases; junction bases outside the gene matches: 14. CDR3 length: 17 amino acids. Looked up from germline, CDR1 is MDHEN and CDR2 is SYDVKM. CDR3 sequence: CASSPSLSGRGRETQYF. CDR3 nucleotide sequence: TGTGCCAGCAGTCCAAGTCTTAGCGGGAGAGGGCGAGAGACCCAGTACTTC.

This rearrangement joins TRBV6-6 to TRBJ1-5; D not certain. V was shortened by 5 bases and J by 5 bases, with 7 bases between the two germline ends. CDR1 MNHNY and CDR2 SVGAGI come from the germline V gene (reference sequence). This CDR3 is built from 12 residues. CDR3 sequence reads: CASSTTDQPQHF. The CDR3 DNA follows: TGTGCCAGCAGTACAACAGATCAGCCCCAGCATTTT.

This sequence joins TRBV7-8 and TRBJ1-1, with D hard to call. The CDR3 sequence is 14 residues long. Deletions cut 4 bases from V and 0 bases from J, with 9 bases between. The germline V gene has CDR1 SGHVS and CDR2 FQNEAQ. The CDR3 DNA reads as TGTGCCAGCAGCTCGCAGTCCCTGAACACTGAAGCTTTCTTT. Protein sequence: CASSSQSLNTEAFF. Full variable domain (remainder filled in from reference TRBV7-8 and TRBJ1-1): GAGVSQSPRYKVAKRGQDVALRCDPISGHVSLFWYQQALGQGPEFLTYFQNEAQLDKSGLPSDRFFAERPEGSVSTLKIQRTQQEDSAVYLCASSSQSLNTEAFFGQGTRLTVV.

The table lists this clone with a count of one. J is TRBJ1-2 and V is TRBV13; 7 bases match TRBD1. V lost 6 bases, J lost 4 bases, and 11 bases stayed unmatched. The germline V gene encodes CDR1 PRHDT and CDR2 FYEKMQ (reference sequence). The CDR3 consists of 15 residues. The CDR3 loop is CASSSSDRVVYGYTF. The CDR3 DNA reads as TGTGCCAGCAGTTCCTCCGACAGGGTTGTCTATGGCTACACCTTC.

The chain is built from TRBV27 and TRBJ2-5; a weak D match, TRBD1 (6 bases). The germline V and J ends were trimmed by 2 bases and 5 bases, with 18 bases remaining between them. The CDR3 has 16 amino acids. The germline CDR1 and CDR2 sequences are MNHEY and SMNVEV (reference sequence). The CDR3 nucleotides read TGTGCCAGCAGTTTAATGTGGATAGGGGGTAAGGAGACCCAGTACTTC. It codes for CASSLMWIGGKETQYF.

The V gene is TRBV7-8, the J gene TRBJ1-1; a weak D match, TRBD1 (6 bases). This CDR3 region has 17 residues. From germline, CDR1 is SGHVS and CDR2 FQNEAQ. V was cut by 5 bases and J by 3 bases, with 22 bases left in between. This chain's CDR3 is CASSLRPWEGGDTEAFF. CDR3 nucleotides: TGTGCCAGCAGCCTACGCCCCTGGGAGGGGGGAGACACTGAAGCTTTCTTT.

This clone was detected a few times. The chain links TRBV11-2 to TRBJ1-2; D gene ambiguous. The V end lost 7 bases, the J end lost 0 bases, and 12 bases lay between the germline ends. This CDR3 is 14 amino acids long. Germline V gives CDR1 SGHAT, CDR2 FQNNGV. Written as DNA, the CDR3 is TGTGCCAGCAATAAGTTGTTAGCTAACTATGGCTACACCTTC. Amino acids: CASNKLLANYGYTF.

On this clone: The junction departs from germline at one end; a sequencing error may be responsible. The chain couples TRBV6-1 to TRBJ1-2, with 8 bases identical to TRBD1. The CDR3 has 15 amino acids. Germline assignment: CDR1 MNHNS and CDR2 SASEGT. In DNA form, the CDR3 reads TGTGCTAGCAGTGGGGGGACAGGACCCATCTATGGCTACACCTTC. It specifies CASSGGTGPIYGYTF.

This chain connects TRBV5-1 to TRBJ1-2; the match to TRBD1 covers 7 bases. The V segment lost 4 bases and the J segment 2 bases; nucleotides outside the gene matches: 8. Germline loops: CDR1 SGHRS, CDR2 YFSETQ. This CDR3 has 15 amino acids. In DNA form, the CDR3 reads TGCGCCAGCAGCCATACCCGGGACAGCAACTATGGCTACACCTTC. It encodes CASSHTRDSNYGYTF.

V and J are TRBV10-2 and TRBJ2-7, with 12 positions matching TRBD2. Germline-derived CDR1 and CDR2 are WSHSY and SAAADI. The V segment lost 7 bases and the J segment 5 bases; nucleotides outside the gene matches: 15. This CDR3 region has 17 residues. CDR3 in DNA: TGCGCCAGCAAAGTTCAGAGAGCTAGCGGGAGGGTCGACGAGCAGTACTTC. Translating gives CASKVQRASGRVDEQYF.

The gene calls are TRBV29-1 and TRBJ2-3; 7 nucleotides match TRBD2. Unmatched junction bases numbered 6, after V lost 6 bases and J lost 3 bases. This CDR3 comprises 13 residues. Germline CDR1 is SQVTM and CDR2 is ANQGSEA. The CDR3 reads CSVASGGTDTQYF. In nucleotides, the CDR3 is TGCAGCGTCGCGTCCGGGGGGACAGATACGCAGTATTTT.

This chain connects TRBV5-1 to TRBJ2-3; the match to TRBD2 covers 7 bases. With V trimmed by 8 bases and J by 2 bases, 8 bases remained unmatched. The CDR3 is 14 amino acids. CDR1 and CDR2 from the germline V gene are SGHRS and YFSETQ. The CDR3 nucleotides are TGCGCCAGTCAAATTAGCGGGCACACAGATACGCAGTATTTT. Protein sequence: CASQISGHTDTQYF.

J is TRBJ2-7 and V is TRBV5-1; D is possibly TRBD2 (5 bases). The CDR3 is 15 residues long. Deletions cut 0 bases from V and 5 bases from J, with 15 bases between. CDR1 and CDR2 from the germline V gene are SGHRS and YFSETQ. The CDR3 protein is CASSLGRSQLDEQYF. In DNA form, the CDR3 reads TGCGCCAGCAGCTTGGGGAGGTCCCAGCTGGACGAGCAGTACTTC.

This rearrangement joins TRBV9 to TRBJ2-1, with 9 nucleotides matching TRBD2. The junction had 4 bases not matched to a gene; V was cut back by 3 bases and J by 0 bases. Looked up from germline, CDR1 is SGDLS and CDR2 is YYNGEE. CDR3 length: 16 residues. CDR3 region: CASSGIAGASYNEQFF. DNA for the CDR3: TGTGCCAGCAGCGGGATAGCGGGGGCCTCCTACAATGAGCAGTTCTTC. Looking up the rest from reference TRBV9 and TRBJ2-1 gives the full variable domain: DSGVTQTPKHLITATGQRVTLRCSPRSGDLSVYWYQQSLDQGLQFLIQYYNGEERAKGNILERFSAQQFPDLHSELNLSSLELGDSALYFCASSGIAGASYNEQFFGPGTRLTVL.